These 14 T cell receptor beta chains were sequenced from one sample in a study of metastatic and nonmetastatic thyroid tumors. Every patient was untreated before thyroid surgery. Via MiXCR, TCRdb re-called the PCR reads. The sample includes about 15,000 clones, 34% seen only once; the top ten take 7.3%. The sample taken for sequencing was tumor tissue. The receptors here all came from a female donor with papillary thyroid cancer or a benign thyroid nodule (not recorded which). Some clones in this sample may be carry-over from other donors' samples.

DNA for the CDR3: TGTGCCAGCAGAGCTCAAGATCAGCCCCAGCATTTT. Residues: CASRAQDQPQHF. The chain uses TRBV6-2 or TRBV6-3 and TRBJ1-5; D unclear. Germline V CDR1 and CDR2: MNHEY, SVGEGT. V was shortened by 6 bases and J by 5 bases, with 8 bases between the two germline ends. The CDR3 is 12 amino acids.

This chain uses TRBV5-5 with TRBJ2-7, with TRBD1 matching 7 bases. The J segment lost 6 bases and the V segment lost 4 bases, leaving 13 bases of the junction unmatched. This CDR3 comprises 15 residues. CDR1 SGHKS and CDR2 YYEKEE come from the germline V gene (reference sequence). The CDR3 DNA reads as TGTGCCAGCAGCCGCCGGGACAGCCTACATTCCGAGCAGTACTTC. It is translated as CASSRRDSLHSEQYF.

This clone was detected only a few times. V is TRBV6-2 or TRBV6-3 and J is TRBJ2-5; 9 nucleotides agree with TRBD2. The CDR3 is made up of 16 amino acids. Per the germline V gene, CDR1 is MNHEY and CDR2 is SVGEGT. After removal of 6 bases from V and 5 bases from J, the junction contained 13 bases not matched to a gene. The chain's CDR3 is CASRPGLAWSWETQYF. The CDR3 DNA reads TGTGCCAGCAGACCTGGACTAGCGTGGAGCTGGGAGACCCAGTACTTC.

V is TRBV5-1 and J is TRBJ2-7; 9 bases are a match to TRBD1. This CDR3 has 16 residues. V lost 0 bases, J lost 0 bases, and 4 bases stayed unmatched. Germline CDR1 is SGHRS and CDR2 is YFSETQ. CDR3 in amino acids: CASSLAGTGSSYEQYF. DNA of the CDR3: TGCGCCAGCAGCTTGGCCGGGACAGGGAGCTCCTACGAGCAGTACTTC.

By its share, this clone is medium-sized. The genes are TRBV5-5 and TRBJ1-2, with D possibly matching TRBD1 (5 bases). Germline-derived CDR1 and CDR2 are SGHKS and YYEKEE (reference sequence). The V gene lost 3 bases and the J gene lost 7 bases, with 13 bases spanning the gap. This CDR3 is 13 amino acids long. The DNA for the CDR3 is TGTGCCAGCAGCTGGGAGGGGCACGCTGGCTACACCTTC. Encoded protein: CASSWEGHAGYTF.

This CDR3 is CASSFGLVEQYF. For the CDR3, the DNA is TGTGCCAGCAGTTTCGGGTTGGTCGAGCAGTACTTC. The chain is built from TRBV12-3 or TRBV12-4 and TRBJ2-7, with no clear D. Trimming removed 3 bases at V and 6 bases at J, with 9 bases between. This CDR3 comprises 12 residues.

This clone was detected many times. The chain has TRBV20-1 and TRBJ2-5, with 7 bases identical to TRBD2. The germline gives CDR1 DFQATT, CDR2 SNEGSKA (reference sequence). This CDR3 is built from 11 residues. DNA of the CDR3: TGCCTAGCGGAAAAACAAGAGACCCAGTACTTC. Translation: CLAEKQETQYF.

This clone has more than one count but fewer than ten. The chain links TRBV6-1 to TRBJ2-1, with 7 bases that match TRBD1. This CDR3 is built from 15 residues. Trimming cost V 2 bases and J 3 bases; bases outside gene matches: 4. CDR1 and CDR2 (germline): MNHNS, SASEGT. DNA of the CDR3: TGTGCCAGCAGTGAATACACAGGGGACTACAATGAGCAGTTCTTC. This gives the protein CASSEYTGDYNEQFF.

Judged by abundance, this clone is medium-sized. The chain is built from TRBV6-1 and TRBJ2-5, with TRBD2 matching over 9 bases. The junction had 11 bases not matched to a gene; V was cut back by 11 bases and J by 1 base. The germline V gene encodes CDR1 MNHNS and CDR2 SASEGT. CDR3 size: 15 residues. CDR3 protein: CASELTSGPQETQYF. CDR3 bases: TGTGCCTCTGAGTTGACTAGCGGACCCCAAGAGACCCAGTACTTC.

In its sample, this clone ranks as medium-sized. The V and J genes are TRBV15 and TRBJ1-1, with D perhaps matching TRBD1 (6 bases). Germline-derived CDR1 and CDR2 are LNHNV and YYDKDF (reference sequence). The V end lost 5 bases, the J end lost 11 bases, and 27 bases lay between the germline ends. The CDR3 has 16 residues. The CDR3 nucleotides are TGTGCCACCAGCCCAACCAACCCGTTACAGGGATATCTCGCTTTCTTT. Translation gives CATSPTNPLQGYLAFF.

The chain has TRBV2 and TRBJ1-5; unclear D gene. CDR3 length equals 14 residues. Germline values: CDR1 SNHLY, CDR2 FYNNEI. V lost 5 bases, J lost 5 bases, and 13 bases lay in between. This CDR3 is CASSNSWADQPQHF. In DNA, the CDR3 is TGTGCCAGCAGTAATAGTTGGGCAGATCAGCCCCAGCATTTT.

In this sample, this clone turned up a few times. The chain uses TRBV28 and TRBJ2-7; no definite D call. The CDR3 length is 13 residues. Germline loops: CDR1 MDHEN, CDR2 SYDVKM. V lost 5 bases and J 5 bases, leaving 13 bases between the germline ends. The CDR3 loop is CASSGPPRNEQYF. The CDR3 bases are TGTGCCAGCAGTGGCCCTCCCCGGAACGAGCAGTACTTC.

This rearrangement joins TRBV5-1 to TRBJ2-2, with 8 positions matching TRBD2. This CDR3 comprises 17 residues. Germline loops: CDR1 SGHRS, CDR2 YFSETQ. Trimming removed 4 bases from V and 5 bases from J; junction bases left unmatched: 13. The CDR3 here is CASSGKPGLGWTGELFF. Written as DNA, the CDR3 is TGCGCCAGCAGCGGAAAGCCGGGACTAGGGTGGACCGGGGAGCTGTTTTTT. The variable domain in full, completed from reference TRBV5-1 and TRBJ2-2, reads KAGVTQTPRYLIKTRGQQVTLSCSPISGHRSVSWYQQTPGQGLQFLFEYFSETQRNKGNFPGRFSGRQFSNSRSEMNVSTLELGDSALYLCASSGKPGLGWTGELFFGEGSRLTVL.

The table lists this clone with a few counts. The chain links TRBV19 to TRBJ2-7, with D maybe TRBD1 (6 bases). CDR3 length: 12 residues. V was pared by 11 bases and J by 4 bases, with 15 bases between. The germline gives CDR1 LNHDA, CDR2 SQIVND (reference sequence). The CDR3 protein is CAGNRAPYEQYF. The DNA for the CDR3 is TGTGCCGGTAACAGGGCACCGTACGAGCAGTACTTC.